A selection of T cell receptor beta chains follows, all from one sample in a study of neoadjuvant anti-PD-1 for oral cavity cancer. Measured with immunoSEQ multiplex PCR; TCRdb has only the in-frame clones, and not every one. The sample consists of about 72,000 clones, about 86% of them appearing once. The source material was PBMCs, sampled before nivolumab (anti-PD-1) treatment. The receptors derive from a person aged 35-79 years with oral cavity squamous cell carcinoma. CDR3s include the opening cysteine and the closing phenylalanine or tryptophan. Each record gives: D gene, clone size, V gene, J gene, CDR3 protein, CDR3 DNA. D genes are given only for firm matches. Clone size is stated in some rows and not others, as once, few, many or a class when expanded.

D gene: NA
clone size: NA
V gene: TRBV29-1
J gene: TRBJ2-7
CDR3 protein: CSVEARPRTGLSYEQYF
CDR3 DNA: TGCAGCGTTGAAGCTAGACCAAGGACGGGCCTCTCCTACGAGCAGTACTTC

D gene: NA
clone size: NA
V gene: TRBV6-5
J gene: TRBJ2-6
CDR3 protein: CASRVTRSGANVLTF
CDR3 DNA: TGTGCCAGCCGAGTGACCCGCTCTGGGGCCAACGTCCTGACTTTC

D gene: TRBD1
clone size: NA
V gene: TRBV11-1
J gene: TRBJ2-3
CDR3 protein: CASSLFRGRIDTQYF
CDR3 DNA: TGTGCCAGCAGCTTATTCAGGGGGCGCATCGATACGCAGTATTTT

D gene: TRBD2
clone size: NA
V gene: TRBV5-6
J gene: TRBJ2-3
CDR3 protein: CASSLVPGTSGIPDTQYF
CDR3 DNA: TGTGCCAGCAGCTTGGTCCCCGGGACTAGCGGGATCCCAGATACGCAGTATTTT

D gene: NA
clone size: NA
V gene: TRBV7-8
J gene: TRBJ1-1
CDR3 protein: CASSFTKDTLNTEAFF
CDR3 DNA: TGTGCCAGCAGCTTTACCAAGGACACTTTGAACACTGAAGCTTTCTTT

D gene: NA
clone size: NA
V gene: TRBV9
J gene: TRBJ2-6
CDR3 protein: CASTFGVSGANVLTF
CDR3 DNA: TGTGCCAGCACCTTTGGGGTCTCTGGGGCCAACGTCCTGACTTTC

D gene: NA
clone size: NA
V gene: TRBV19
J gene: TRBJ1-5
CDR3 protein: CASSVSGIRERGQPQHF
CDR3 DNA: TGTGCCAGTAGTGTCTCCGGGATCAGAGAGAGGGGGCAGCCCCAGCATTTT

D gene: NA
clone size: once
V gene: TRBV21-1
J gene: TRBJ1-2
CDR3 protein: CASSNRQRKPPWGYTF
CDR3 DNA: TGTGCCAGCAGCAATCGACAGCGAAAACCCCCCTGGGGCTACACCTTC

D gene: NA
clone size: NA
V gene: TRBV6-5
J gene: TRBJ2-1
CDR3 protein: CASRMTNNEQFF
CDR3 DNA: TGTGCCAGCAGGATGACTAACAATGAGCAGTTCTTC

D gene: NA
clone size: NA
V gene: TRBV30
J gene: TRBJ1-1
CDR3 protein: CAWHTGSLFFGVF
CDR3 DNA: TGTGCCTGGCATACAGGGAGCCTTTTTTTTGGCGTCTTT

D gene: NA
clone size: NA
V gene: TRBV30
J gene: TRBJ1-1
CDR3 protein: CACDYSPPAFF
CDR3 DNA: TGTGCCTGCGACTACTCCCCCCCCGCTTTCTTT

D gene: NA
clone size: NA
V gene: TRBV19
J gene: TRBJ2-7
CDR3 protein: CASSMRDTLYEQYF
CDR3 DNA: TGTGCCAGTAGTATGCGGGACACACTCTACGAGCAGTACTTC

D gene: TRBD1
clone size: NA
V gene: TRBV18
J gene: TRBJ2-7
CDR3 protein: CASSPILAGQALSEQYF
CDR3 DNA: TGTGCCAGCTCTCCGATTTTGGCGGGACAGGCCCTCTCCGAGCAGTACTTC

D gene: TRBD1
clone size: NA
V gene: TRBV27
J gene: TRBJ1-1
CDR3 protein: CASSIGTGGSEAFF
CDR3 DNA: TGTGCCAGCAGTATAGGGACAGGGGGATCTGAAGCTTTCTTT

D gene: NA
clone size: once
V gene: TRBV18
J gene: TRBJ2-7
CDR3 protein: CASSPLDSGEQYF
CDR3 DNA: TGTGCCAGCTCACCACTAGATTCGGGCGAGCAGTACTTC

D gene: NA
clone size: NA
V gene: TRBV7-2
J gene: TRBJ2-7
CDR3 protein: CASSLTRVQYF
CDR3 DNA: TGTGCCAGCAGCCTAACGAGGGTGCAGTACTTC